The 22 T cell receptor beta chains listed next were all sequenced from one sample in a study of T cells in Graves' hyperthyroidism and ophthalmopathy (dated by TCRdb to between 2017 and 2020). The receptor library was made with multiplex PCR. The reads were generated on an Illumina HiSeq 2000. The TCR beta CDR3 regions were amplified from RNA transcripts. The TCR CDR3 was subjected to a first round of RT-PCR using the HTBI primer set and the Qiagen OneStep RT-PCR kit. The public reads were run again by TCRdb, first through fastp at Q25 and then through MiXCR, and only productive beta chains were kept. For every CDR3 protein sequence, its rows merge into one entry that carries the most common genes and DNA. Across this sample there are about 360,000 distinct CDR3 sequences, with over 10% seen only once. The top ten clonotypes cover 9.2% of the sample. The material sequenced was blood. These receptor sequences come from a woman aged 18-29 years with Graves' hyperthyroidism.

Ten or more counts support this clonotype. This chain links TRBV6-2 or TRBV6-3 with TRBJ1-5; D unresolved. Germline V lookup: CDR1 MNHEY, CDR2 SVGEGT. The V gene lost 6 bases and the J gene lost 0 bases, with 12 bases spanning the gap. The CDR3 has 15 residues. The CDR3 sequence: CASRPRDYSNQPQHF. Written as DNA, the CDR3 is TGTGCCAGCAGGCCAAGAGATTATAGCAATCAGCCCCAGCATTTT.

This clonotype appeared a few times. This chain links TRBV5-1 with TRBJ1-3; 9 nucleotides agree with TRBD1. After removal of 3 bases from V and 4 bases from J, the junction contained 8 bases not matched to a gene. From germline, CDR1 is SGHRS and CDR2 YFSETQ. The CDR3 length is 16 residues. The CDR3 DNA reads as TGCGCCAGCAGCTCAATGGGACAGGGTACCGGAAACACCATATATTTT. It encodes CASSSMGQGTGNTIYF. Full variable domain (missing parts from reference TRBV5-1 and TRBJ1-3): KAGVTQTPRYLIKTRGQQVTLSCSPISGHRSVSWYQQTPGQGLQFLFEYFSETQRNKGNFPGRFSGRQFSNSRSEMNVSTLELGDSALYLCASSSMGQGTGNTIYFGEGSWLTVV.

The V and J genes are TRBV6-1 and TRBJ2-1; no clear D gene. CDR3 length: 15 residues. Germline CDR1 and CDR2: MNHNS and SASEGT. V was cut by 5 bases and J by 2 bases, with 13 bases left in between. The chain's CDR3 is CASSPTSDAYNEQFF. The CDR3 DNA reads as TGTGCCAGCAGTCCCACATCAGATGCCTACAATGAGCAGTTCTTC.

This clonotype was seen a few times. V usage is TRBV12-3 or TRBV12-4 and J usage is TRBJ1-2; no reliable D call. Trimming shortened V by 6 bases and J by 4 bases, and 12 bases separated the two germline ends. The length of the CDR3 is 13 residues. This CDR3 is CASSIHEGYGYTF. The CDR3 nucleotides are TGTGCCAGCAGCATACATGAGGGCTATGGCTACACCTTC.

The rearrangement uses TRBV6-1 and TRBJ2-7; D possibly corresponds to TRBD2 (5 bases). Germline V gene lookup returns CDR1 MNHNS and CDR2 SASEGT. The ends were cut back, 6 bases at V and 6 bases at J, with 15 bases in the middle. This CDR3 contains 13 residues. Written as DNA, the CDR3 is TGTGCCAGCAGCAACCCGGGGAAGAGCGAGCAGTACTTC. It yields the protein CASSNPGKSEQYF.

At least ten counts were recorded for this clonotype. The gene calls are TRBV7-2 and TRBJ2-7; D remains ambiguous. CDR3 size: 18 residues. The germline gives CDR1 SGHTA, CDR2 FQGNSA. Trimming shortened V by 1 base and J by 5 bases, and 24 bases separated the two germline ends. In DNA, the CDR3 is TGTGCCAGCAGCTTAGAATCATACCGCACAGAAAGTGAGAACGAGCAGTACTTC. It yields the protein CASSLESYRTESENEQYF.

This chain links TRBV10-3 with TRBJ1-3; D gene uncertain. CDR3 length equals 11 residues. Germline V CDR1 and CDR2: ENHRY, SYGVKD. Trimming took 8 bases from V and 10 from J, leaving 12 bases between them. The CDR3 spells CAIAFAGTIYF. CDR3 in DNA: TGTGCCATCGCTTTCGCCGGGACCATATATTTT.

This clonotype was observed a handful of times. This chain uses TRBV27 with TRBJ1-5, with a tentative D call TRBD1 (6 bases). CDR1 and CDR2 from the germline V gene are MNHEY and SMNVEV (reference sequence). The CDR3 is 15 amino acids. Trimming stripped 2 bases from V and 6 bases from J, with 14 bases between. Here the CDR3 reads CASSLTGGRSQPQHF. The CDR3 DNA is TGTGCCAGCAGTTTAACCGGGGGCCGTAGTCAGCCCCAGCATTTT.

The rearrangement links TRBV14 to TRBJ2-7, with 11 bases matching TRBD1. V lost 4 bases, J lost 6 bases, and 5 bases stayed unmatched. This CDR3 has 14 amino acids. CDR1 is SGHDN and CDR2 is FVKESK in the germline V gene. CDR3 DNA sequence: TGTGCCAGCAGCCGACCGGGACAGGGGGTCGAGCAGTACTTC. Residues: CASSRPGQGVEQYF.

This clonotype showed up many times. CDR3 bases: TGTGCCAGCAACCCGACAGGGGGAATTCAGCCCCAGCATTTT. Translation gives CASNPTGGIQPQHF. This chain connects TRBV27 to TRBJ1-5; 9 bases match TRBD1. Germline V gives CDR1 MNHEY, CDR2 SMNVEV (reference sequence). The J segment lost 6 bases and the V segment lost 7 bases, leaving 7 bases of the junction unmatched. The CDR3 loop spans 14 amino acids.

Ten or more counts support this clonotype. The rearrangement links TRBV12-3 or TRBV12-4 to TRBJ1-2; 7 nucleotides align to TRBD1. The CDR3 runs 15 residues. V lost 6 bases and J lost 3; bases outside the gene matches: 10. DNA of the CDR3: TGTGCCAGCAGGCCCGGAGACAGGGTAGACTATGGCTACACCTTC. This codes for CASRPGDRVDYGYTF.

The chain uses TRBV12-3 or TRBV12-4 and TRBJ2-7; a weak D match, TRBD2 (5 bases). The CDR3 is made up of 14 amino acids. The V gene lost 7 bases and the J gene lost 6 bases, with 19 bases spanning the gap. The CDR3: CASTTRGGPVEQYF. DNA of the CDR3: TGTGCCAGCACCACTCGAGGAGGACCAGTCGAGCAGTACTTC.

This clonotype was observed a handful of times. A much larger clone lies one base from this, so it may be a read error. The chain combines TRBV18 with TRBJ2-7; TRBD1 matches 7 bases. Germline values: CDR1 KGHSH, CDR2 LQKENI. The ends lost 8 bases at V and 5 bases at J; junction bases unmatched: 12. The CDR3 extends over 14 amino acids. In nucleotides, the CDR3 is TGTGCCAGCCCACGAAAACAGGGGACCAACGAGCAGTACTTC. This translates into CASPRKQGTNEQYF.

In regard to this clonotype: This could be a read error, since a much larger clone is one nucleotide away. The chain carries TRBV7-8 and TRBJ1-2; tentative D call: TRBD1 (5 bases). Germline loops: CDR1 SGHVS, CDR2 FQNEAQ. This CDR3 contains 15 residues. The CDR3 spells CASSLSGTDNYGHTF. The CDR3 DNA reads TGTGCCAGCAGCCTCTCCGGGACGGACAACTATGGCCACACCTTC.

This clonotype was recorded many times. The J gene is TRBJ2-7, the V gene TRBV20-1; 7 bases are a match to TRBD1. V was clipped by 8 bases and J by 4 bases; unmatched bases: 8. Germline-derived CDR1 and CDR2 are DFQATT and SNEGSKA (reference sequence). This CDR3 spans 12 amino acids. The CDR3 nucleotides are TGCAGTATGACAGGGAGTTTGTACGAGCAGTACTTC. It encodes CSMTGSLYEQYF.

This clonotype appeared many times. The rearrangement uses TRBV6-1 and TRBJ2-4, with D perhaps TRBD1 or TRBD2 (5 bases each). This CDR3 region has 15 residues. Trimming removed 8 bases from V and 3 bases from J, with 17 bases in between. Germline CDR1 and CDR2: MNHNS and SASEGT. The DNA for the CDR3 is TGTGCCAGCTCCCGAGGGGCGTTAGACAAAAACATTCAGTACTTC. It translates to CASSRGALDKNIQYF.

This clonotype has a count of ten or more. The V call is TRBV20-1, the J call TRBJ2-3; D remains unclear. The V end was cut by 6 bases, the J end by 2 bases, with 15 bases between. CDR1 is DFQATT, CDR2 SNEGSKA, per germline (reference sequence). This CDR3 is 14 amino acids long. The CDR3 region has the DNA TGCAGTGCGAGTCCCGAGTTAAACACAGATACGCAGTATTTT. Amino acids: CSASPELNTDTQYF.

This clonotype was recorded many times. The V gene is TRBV3-1, the J gene TRBJ1-4; unclear D gene. Trimming shortened V by 4 bases and J by 8 bases, and 8 bases separated the two germline ends. Germline V gives CDR1 LGHDT, CDR2 YNNKEL (reference sequence). CDR3 size: 12 residues. The CDR3 region is CASSRLEEKLFF. In DNA, the CDR3 is TGTGCCAGCAGCCGTCTAGAGGAAAAACTGTTTTTT.

This clonotype came up many times. The chain links TRBV28 to TRBJ2-4, with D tentatively TRBD1 (5 bases). V dropped 6 bases and J dropped 0 bases, with 18 bases sitting between them. The CDR3 spans 17 residues. The V gene's germline CDR1 is MDHEN and CDR2 SYDVKM. The CDR3 bases are TGTGCCAGCAGATCCGAGCAGGGATTCCTAGCCAAAAACATTCAGTACTTC. It specifies CASRSEQGFLAKNIQYF.

As for this clonotype: This may come from a read error, since a much larger clone is one base off. V is TRBV12-3 or TRBV12-4 and J is TRBJ1-2, with D unclear. The CDR3 has 12 amino acids. The CDR3 coding sequence is TGTGCCAGCTGTTTTTCCGTAGTAGGCTACACCTTC. This gives the protein CASCFSVVGYTF.

There are many counts of this clonotype. The chain joins TRBV20-1 to TRBJ2-1; 10 bases are a match to TRBD2. Per germline, CDR1 DFQATT and CDR2 SNEGSKA (reference sequence). The CDR3 has 15 residues. V dropped 4 bases and J dropped 2; count of bases not matched to a gene: 5. CDR3 sequence (DNA): TGCAGTGCTATGAGAGCGGGAGGGACCTACAATGAGCAGTTCTTC. Amino acid sequence: CSAMRAGGTYNEQFF.

V is TRBV13 and J is TRBJ1-4; no reliable D call. The V end was cut by 5 bases, the J end by 5 bases, with 9 bases between. The germline V gene has CDR1 PRHDT and CDR2 FYEKMQ (reference sequence). The CDR3 is 13 residues long. The CDR3 sequence is CASSLGLNEKLFF. As DNA, the CDR3 is TGTGCCAGCAGCCTCGGTCTAAATGAAAAACTGTTTTTT.